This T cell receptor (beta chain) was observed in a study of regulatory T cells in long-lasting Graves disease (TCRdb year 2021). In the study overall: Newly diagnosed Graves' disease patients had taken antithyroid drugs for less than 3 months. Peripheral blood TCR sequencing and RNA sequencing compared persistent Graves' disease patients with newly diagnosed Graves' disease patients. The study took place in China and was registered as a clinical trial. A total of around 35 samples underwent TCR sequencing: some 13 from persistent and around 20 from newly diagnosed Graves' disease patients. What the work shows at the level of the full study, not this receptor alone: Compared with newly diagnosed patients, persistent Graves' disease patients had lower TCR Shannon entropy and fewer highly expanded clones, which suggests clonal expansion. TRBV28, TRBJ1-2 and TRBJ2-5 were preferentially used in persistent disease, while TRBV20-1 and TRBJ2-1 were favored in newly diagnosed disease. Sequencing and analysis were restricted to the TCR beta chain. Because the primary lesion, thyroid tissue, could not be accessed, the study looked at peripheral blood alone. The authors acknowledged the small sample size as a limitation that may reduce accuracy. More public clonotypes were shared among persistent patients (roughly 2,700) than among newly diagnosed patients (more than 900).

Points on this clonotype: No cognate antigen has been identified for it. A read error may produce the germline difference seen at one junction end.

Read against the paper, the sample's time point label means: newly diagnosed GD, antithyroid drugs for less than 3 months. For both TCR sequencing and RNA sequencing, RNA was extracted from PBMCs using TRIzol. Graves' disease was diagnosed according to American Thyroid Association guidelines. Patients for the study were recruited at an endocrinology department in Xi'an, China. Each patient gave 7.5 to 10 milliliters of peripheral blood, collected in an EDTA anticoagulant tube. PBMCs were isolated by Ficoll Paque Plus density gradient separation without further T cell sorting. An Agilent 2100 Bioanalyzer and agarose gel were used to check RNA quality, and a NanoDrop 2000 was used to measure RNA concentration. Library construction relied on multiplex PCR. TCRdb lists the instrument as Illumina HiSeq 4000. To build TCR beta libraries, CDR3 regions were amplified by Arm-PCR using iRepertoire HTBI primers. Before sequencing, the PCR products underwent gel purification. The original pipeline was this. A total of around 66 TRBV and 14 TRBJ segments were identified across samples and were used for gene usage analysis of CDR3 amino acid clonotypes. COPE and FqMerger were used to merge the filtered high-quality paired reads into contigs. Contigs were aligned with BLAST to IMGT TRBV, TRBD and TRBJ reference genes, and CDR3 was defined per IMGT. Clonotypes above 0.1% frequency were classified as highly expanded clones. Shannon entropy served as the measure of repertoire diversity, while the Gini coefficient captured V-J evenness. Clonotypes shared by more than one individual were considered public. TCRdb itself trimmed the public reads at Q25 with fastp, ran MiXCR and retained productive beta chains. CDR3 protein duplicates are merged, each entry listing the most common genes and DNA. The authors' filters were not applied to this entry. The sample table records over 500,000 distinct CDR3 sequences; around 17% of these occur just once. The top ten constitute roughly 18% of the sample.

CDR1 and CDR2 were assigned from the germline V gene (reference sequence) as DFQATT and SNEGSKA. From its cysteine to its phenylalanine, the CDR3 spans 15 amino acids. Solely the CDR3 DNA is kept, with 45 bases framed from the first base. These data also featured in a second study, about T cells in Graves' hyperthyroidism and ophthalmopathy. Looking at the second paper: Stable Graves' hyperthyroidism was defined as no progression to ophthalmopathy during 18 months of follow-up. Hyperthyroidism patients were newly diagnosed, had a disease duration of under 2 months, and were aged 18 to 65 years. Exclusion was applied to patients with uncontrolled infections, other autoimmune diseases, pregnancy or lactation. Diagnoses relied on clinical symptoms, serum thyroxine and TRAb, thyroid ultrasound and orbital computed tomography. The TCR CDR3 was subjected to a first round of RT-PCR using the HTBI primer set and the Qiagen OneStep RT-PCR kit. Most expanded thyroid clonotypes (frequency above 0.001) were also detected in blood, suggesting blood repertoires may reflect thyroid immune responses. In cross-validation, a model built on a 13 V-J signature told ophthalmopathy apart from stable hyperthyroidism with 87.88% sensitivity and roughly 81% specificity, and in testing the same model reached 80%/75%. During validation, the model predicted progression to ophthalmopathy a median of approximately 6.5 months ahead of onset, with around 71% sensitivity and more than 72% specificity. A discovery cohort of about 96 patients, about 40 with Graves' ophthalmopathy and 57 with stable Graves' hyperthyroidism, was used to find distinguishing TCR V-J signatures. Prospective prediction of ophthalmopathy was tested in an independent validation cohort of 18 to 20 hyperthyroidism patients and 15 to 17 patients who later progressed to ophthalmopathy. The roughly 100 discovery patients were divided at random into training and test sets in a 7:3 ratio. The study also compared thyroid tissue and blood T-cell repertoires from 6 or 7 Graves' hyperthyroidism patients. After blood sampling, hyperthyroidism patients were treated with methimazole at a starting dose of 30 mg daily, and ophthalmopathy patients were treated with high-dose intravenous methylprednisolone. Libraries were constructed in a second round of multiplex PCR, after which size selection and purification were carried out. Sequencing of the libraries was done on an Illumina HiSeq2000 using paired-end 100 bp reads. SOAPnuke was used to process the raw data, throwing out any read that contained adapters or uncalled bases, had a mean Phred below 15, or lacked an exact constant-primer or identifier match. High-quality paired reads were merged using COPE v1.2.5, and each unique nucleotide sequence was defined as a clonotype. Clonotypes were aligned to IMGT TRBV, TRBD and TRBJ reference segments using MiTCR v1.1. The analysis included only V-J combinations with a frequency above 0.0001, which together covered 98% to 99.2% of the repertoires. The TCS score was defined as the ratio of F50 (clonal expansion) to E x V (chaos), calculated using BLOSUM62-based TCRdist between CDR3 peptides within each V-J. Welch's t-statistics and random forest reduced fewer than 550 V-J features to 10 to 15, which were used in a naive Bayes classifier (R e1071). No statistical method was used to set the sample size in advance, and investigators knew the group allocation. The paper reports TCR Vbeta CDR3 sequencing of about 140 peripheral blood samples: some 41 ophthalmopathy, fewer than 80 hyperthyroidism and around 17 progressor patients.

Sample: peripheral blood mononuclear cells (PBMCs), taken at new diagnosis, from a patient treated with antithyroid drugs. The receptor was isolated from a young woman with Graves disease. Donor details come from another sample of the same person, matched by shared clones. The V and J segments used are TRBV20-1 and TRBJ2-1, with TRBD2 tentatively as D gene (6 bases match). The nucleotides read TGCAGTGCTTCGCAGGAGCGGGCATCCTACAATGGGCAGTTCTTC. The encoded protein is CSASQERASYNGQFF.